The 3 T cell receptor beta chains below were found in one sample sequenced in a study of T cell responses to AZD1222 COVID-19 vaccine. Sequencing used immunoSEQ multiplex PCR; TCRdb keeps in-frame clones, though not all of them. The data contain 90,000 to 150,000 clones, around 87% of them singletons. The material was peripheral blood, obtained on day 0 of AZD1222 vaccination. These receptors all come from an adult in good health.

The chain uses TRBV5-6 and TRBJ1-5; D possibly corresponds to TRBD1 (6 bases). Trimming stripped 4 bases from V and 0 bases from J, with 14 bases between. The CDR3 totals 16 residues. CDR1 and CDR2 from the germline V gene are SGHDT and YYEEEE. The CDR3, as DNA: TGTGCCAGCAGCCTCACAGGGATGGCTAGCAATCAGCCCCAGCATTTT. It yields the protein CASSLTGMASNQPQHF.

This chain connects TRBV19 to TRBJ1-3; 9 bases fit TRBD1. After removal of 8 bases from V and 1 base from J, the junction contained 6 bases not matched to a gene. Looked up from germline, CDR1 is LNHDA and CDR2 is SQIVND (reference sequence). There are 15 residues in the CDR3. This CDR3 reads CASSLGTGSGNTIYF. For the CDR3, the DNA is TGTGCCAGTTCCCTCGGGACAGGGTCTGGAAACACCATATATTTT.

DNA for the CDR3: TGTGCCAGCAGCTTATGGGGTAGCGGGGGAAGCTCCTACAATGAGCAGTTCTTC. Encoded protein: CASSLWGSGGSSYNEQFF. The chain combines TRBV7-3 with TRBJ2-1; 9 bases match TRBD2. V trimming: 2 bases; J trimming: 0 bases; junction bases outside the gene matches: 8. From germline, CDR1 is SGHTA and CDR2 FQGTGA. The CDR3 runs to 18 residues.